This T cell receptor beta chain was sequenced during a study of blood T cell repertoires in COVID-19. Study-wide background: The United States, Italy and Spain supplied acute and convalescent COVID-19 samples.

V lost 4 bases and J lost 1, with 7 bases in between. The CDR3 runs to 13 residues. Germline-derived CDR1 and CDR2 are ENHRY and SYGVKD. This clone is a singleton in its sample. The method was immunoSEQ multiplex PCR; TCRdb's version includes in-frame clones alone and lacks a portion of them. The profile covers 250,000 or so clones, with under 85% appearing a single time and about 1.7% taken by the ten largest. Participants spanned ages about 18 to 90 years and resided in 20 to 30 US areas. Cohort placement rested on clinical history that participants reported themselves. Each recovered donor of Cohort 3 presented with two negative PCRs, clearance, or symptom resolution.

The J gene is TRBJ1-1, the V gene TRBV10-3; the D is unclear. This receptor was obtained from a man aged 60 to 75 who had recovered from COVID-19. The specimen sequenced was PBMCs or T cells enriched from blood (not recorded which). The chain's CDR3 is CAISVNGNTEAFF. In nucleotides, the CDR3 is TGTGCCATCAGTGTAAACGGGAACACTGAAGCTTTCTTT.